This is a list of T cell receptor beta chains from one sample in a study of control samples from healthy donors and cancer patients. Using immunoSEQ multiplex PCR, the repertoire was profiled, and TCRdb retains in-frame clones only, with some absent. The data show roughly 200,000 clones, roughly 93% seen once. Sequences were obtained from blood. The receptors come from a man aged 18-30 years in good health. Both conserved end residues are part of each CDR3. A D gene is named only where the DNA matches it firmly. The size field is filled for only some rows; it gives once, few, many or a size class.

J,length,D,V,size,DNA,CDR3
TRBJ2-7,17,TRBD1,TRBV7-9,.,TGTGCCAGCAGCCCGGACCCCCGGGACAGGGAGAAAAACGAGCAGTACTTC,CASSPDPRDREKNEQYF
TRBJ2-1,15,TRBD2,TRBV7-3,.,TGTGCCAGCAGCTTAAGACTAGCGGGGGGGGCGGAGCAGTTCTTC,CASSLRLAGGAEQFF
TRBJ1-2,14,.,TRBV7-8,few,TGTGCCAGCAGCTTAGTATTACCTGACTATGGCTACACCTTC,CASSLVLPDYGYTF
TRBJ2-3,16,.,TRBV9,.,TGTGCCAGCAGCGGGGGACAGCGAGGGGGGACAGATACGCAGTATTTT,CASSGGQRGGTDTQYF
TRBJ1-3,15,.,TRBV28,.,TGTGCCAGCAGTTACCCAGCCGGGGTCGGAAACACCATATATTTT,CASSYPAGVGNTIYF
TRBJ2-3,16,.,TRBV3-1/TRBV3-2,.,TGTGCCAGCAGTTCCCGAGGCGGCATCCGCACAGATACGCAGTATTTT,CASSSRGGIRTDTQYF
TRBJ1-4,13,.,TRBV7-9,.,TGTGCCAGCAGCTTGACAGTTAATGAAAAACTGTTTTTT,CASSLTVNEKLFF
TRBJ2-7,16,.,TRBV6-2/TRBV6-3,.,TGTGCCAGCAGTCATCCCGGGACGTCCTTAGGGGACGAGCAGTACTTC,CASSHPGTSLGDEQYF
TRBJ1-4,18,.,TRBV21-1,.,TGTGCCAGCAGCACGACCCATACTTCTGACAGGGAAGATGAAAAACTGTTTTTT,CASSTTHTSDREDEKLFF
TRBJ1-2,15,.,TRBV6-5,.,TGTGCCAGCAGGGATCGAGGGGACGCTAACTATGGCTACACCTTC,CASRDRGDANYGYTF
TRBJ2-3,14,.,TRBV24-1,.,TGTGCCACCAGTGGGCAGGGGACCACAGATACGCAGTATTTT,CATSGQGTTDTQYF
TRBJ1-5,13,.,TRBV18,.,TGTGCCAGCTCACCAGGGGAGCACCAGCCCCAGCATTTT,CASSPGEHQPQHF
TRBJ1-2,15,TRBD1,TRBV7-2,.,TGTGCCAGCAGCTTAGCTCTGGACAGGGCGACAGGCTACACCTTC,CASSLALDRATGYTF
TRBJ2-3,15,.,TRBV5-1,.,TGCGCCAGCAGCTTGGGCGCACAGTGGCCAGATACGCAGTATTTT,CASSLGAQWPDTQYF
TRBJ1-4,15,TRBD1,TRBV6-6,.,TGTGCCAGCAGATTCGATGACAGGGGAGTTGAAAAACTGTTTTTT,CASRFDDRGVEKLFF
TRBJ1-3,15,.,TRBV24-1,.,TGTGCCACCAGTGCCGGGCCAGAAGCTGGAAACACCATATATTTT,CATSAGPEAGNTIYF
TRBJ1-2,14,TRBD1,TRBV5-4,few,TGTGCCAGCAGCTTGGATCCCCAGGGGGGTGGCTACACCTTC,CASSLDPQGGGYTF
TRBJ1-1,16,.,TRBV14,.,TGTGCCAGCAGCCGGGACTCCTCAACCCAGGGCACTGAAGCTTTCTTT,CASSRDSSTQGTEAFF
TRBJ2-5,15,.,TRBV15,.,TGTGCCACCAGCATACCATTGACTAGACAAGAGACCCAGTACTTC,CATSIPLTRQETQYF
TRBJ2-7,14,.,TRBV5-1,.,TGCGCCAGCAGCTCGGGCGATGGGGCCTACGAGCAGTACTTC,CASSSGDGAYEQYF
TRBJ2-7,14,TRBD1,TRBV19,.,TGTGCCAGTAGCCGGACAGGGGGTCCCTACGAGCAGTACTTC,CASSRTGGPYEQYF
TRBJ2-1,17,TRBD2,TRBV19,.,TGTGCCAGTAGCGCTCCGGGACTAGCGGGGGACCACAATGAGCAGTTCTTC,CASSAPGLAGDHNEQFF
TRBJ2-2,16,.,TRBV9,.,TGTGCCAGCAGCGCCCGACCAGACACGAACACCGGGGAGCTGTTTTTT,CASSARPDTNTGELFF
TRBJ1-5,13,.,TRBV19,.,TGTGCCACCACCGACAGGCCTAATCAGCCCCAGCATTTT,CATTDRPNQPQHF
TRBJ1-1,15,.,TRBV7-9,.,TGTGCCAGCAGCGCGGGGGCGGGGGAAGGCACTGAAGCTTTCTTT,CASSAGAGEGTEAFF
TRBJ1-1,12,.,TRBV28,.,TGTGCCAGCAGTACTACGGGAGAAGTAGCTTTCTTT,CASSTTGEVAFF
TRBJ1-6,15,.,TRBV5-1,.,TGCGCCAGCAGCTCATCTCAGGGCAACGATTCACCCCTCCACTTT,CASSSSQGNDSPLHF
TRBJ2-5,16,TRBD2,TRBV3-1/TRBV3-2,.,TGTGCCAGCAGCCAGGCGGGACTAGCGGGGGAAGAGACCCAGTACTTC,CASSQAGLAGEETQYF
TRBJ1-1,13,.,TRBV6-5,once,TGTGCCAGCAGCTTCAGGGGGAACACTGAAGCTTTCTTT,CASSFRGNTEAFF
TRBJ1-2,13,TRBD1,TRBV6-5,.,TGTGCTAGCCTACCAACAGGGGATCGTGGCTACACCTTC,CASLPTGDRGYTF
TRBJ1-1,11,.,TRBV25-1,few,TGTGCCAGCCGAGACGGTACTGAAGCTTTCTTT,CASRDGTEAFF
TRBJ2-5,16,.,TRBV6-1,.,TGTGCCAGCAGTGAACGTATGTCGGGGATTCAAGAGACCCAGTACTTC,CASSERMSGIQETQYF
TRBJ1-1,15,TRBD1,TRBV5-1,.,TGCGCCAGCAGCTTGGTTGGGACAGCGAACACTGAAGCTTTCTTT,CASSLVGTANTEAFF
TRBJ1-2,13,.,TRBV7-9,.,TGTGCCAGCAGCTTAACAGGTCCCGGGGGCTACACCTTC,CASSLTGPGGYTF
TRBJ2-3,15,TRBD1,TRBV7-9,.,TGTGCCAGCAGCTTAGGAGAAGGGACAGCAAATACGCAGTATTTT,CASSLGEGTANTQYF
TRBJ2-1,16,.,TRBV27,.,TGTGCCAGCAGCTCCACTAGGGGGAGCTCCTACAATGAGCAGTTCTTC,CASSSTRGSSYNEQFF
TRBJ1-2,14,.,TRBV5-1,.,TGCGCCAGCAGCCCCCGGACGACAGGTGATGGCTACACCTTC,CASSPRTTGDGYTF
TRBJ2-3,15,TRBD1,TRBV5-1,.,TGCGCCAGCAGCTTGGAGGGGGCGAGCACAGATACGCAGTATTTT,CASSLEGASTDTQYF
TRBJ2-1,15,.,TRBV6-4,.,TGTGCCAGCAGTGACACGGACGGCTCCTACAATGAGCAGTTCTTC,CASSDTDGSYNEQFF
TRBJ1-1,13,TRBD1,TRBV12-3/TRBV12-4,.,TGTGCCAGCAGCCAGGACAGGGACCCTGAAGCTTTCTTT,CASSQDRDPEAFF
TRBJ2-2,14,.,TRBV6-4,.,TGTGCCAGCAGTGACGAGTTATTTACCGGGGAGCTGTTTTTT,CASSDELFTGELFF
TRBJ1-6,18,TRBD1,TRBV28,.,TGTGCCAGCAGTTTACCCCGACAGGGGACGGGAATCAATTCACCCCTCCACTTT,CASSLPRQGTGINSPLHF
TRBJ1-2,13,.,TRBV19,.,TGTGCCAGTAGAACCCTTGGACAAGGGGGCTACACCTTC,CASRTLGQGGYTF
TRBJ2-1,16,TRBD1,TRBV7-9,.,TGTGCCAGCAGCTTAGATACAGGGGGCCCTTACAATGAGCAGTTCTTC,CASSLDTGGPYNEQFF
TRBJ2-1,13,TRBD2,TRBV30,.,TGTGCCGGTAGCGGGGGGGGTTACAATGAGCAGTTCTTC,CAGSGGGYNEQFF
TRBJ1-6,15,.,TRBV4-1,once,TGCGCCAGCAGCCAAGCGGGTCAGATTAATTCACCCCTCCACTTT,CASSQAGQINSPLHF
TRBJ2-3,19,TRBD2,TRBV3-1/TRBV3-2,.,TGTGCCAGCAGCCAAGGCCCCCTCCGTAGCGGGGGCTACACAGATACGCAGTATTTT,CASSQGPLRSGGYTDTQYF
TRBJ2-1,15,TRBD1,TRBV5-4,.,TGTGCCAGCAGCTATGACAGGGGGTCCTACAATGAGCAGTTCTTC,CASSYDRGSYNEQFF